What follows are 24 T cell receptor beta chains derived from one specimen sequenced in a study of cytomegalovirus exposure and HLA in healthy donors. The PCR contained 60 Vbeta and 13 Jbeta primers. Clones were read by immunoSEQ multiplex PCR, and TCRdb kept only the in-frame ones, dropping some. The sample records over 60,000 clones, roughly 70% being singletons. Sequencing was performed on PBMCs. The source is a man between 65 and 85 years old in good health and CMV-seronegative.

The chain is built from TRBV28 and TRBJ1-4; possible D gene TRBD1, 5 bases. CDR1 and CDR2 (germline): MDHEN, SYDVKM. Between the trimmed V and J ends, which lost 5 bases and 4 bases, there was a span of 11 bases. The CDR3 consists of 14 residues. For the CDR3, the DNA is TGTGCCAGCAGTCCCCGGGGGGGTAATGAAAAACTGTTTTTT. The encoded protein is CASSPRGGNEKLFF.

The chain has TRBV9 and TRBJ2-1; 9 bases fit TRBD2. Trimming took 3 bases from V and 3 from J; bases not matched to a gene: 10. Germline V gene lookup returns CDR1 SGDLS and CDR2 YYNGEE. The CDR3 covers 17 residues. In DNA form, the CDR3 reads TGTGCCAGCAGCGCCTCCTTAGCGGGAGAGGTCTACAATGAGCAGTTCTTC. Translating gives CASSASLAGEVYNEQFF.

J is TRBJ1-3 and V is TRBV5-4; 8 bases are a match to TRBD1. With V trimmed by 4 bases and J by 4 bases, 7 bases remained unmatched. Germline V gene sequence: CDR1 SGHNT, CDR2 YYREEE (reference sequence). CDR3 length equals 15 residues. The DNA for the CDR3 is TGTGCCAGCAGCACCATGACAGGGGTCGGAAACACCATATATTTT. Translated: CASSTMTGVGNTIYF.

This clone was seen a few times. V and J are TRBV7-2 and TRBJ2-1; D call uncertain. The V gene lost 5 bases and the J gene lost 5 bases, with 13 bases spanning the gap. This CDR3 has 14 residues. Germline V lookup: CDR1 SGHTA, CDR2 FQGNSA. The CDR3 here is CASSPTGMDNEQFF. The CDR3 DNA is TGTGCCAGCAGCCCCACCGGTATGGACAATGAGCAGTTCTTC.

This sequence joins TRBV19 and TRBJ1-2; possible D gene TRBD1, 6 bases. This CDR3 is built from 13 residues. V was clipped by 7 bases and J by 3 bases, with 12 bases between them. Germline assignment: CDR1 LNHDA and CDR2 SQIVND (reference sequence). The CDR3 sequence: CASTSGHYYGYTF. CDR3 nucleotides: TGTGCCAGTACCTCGGGACACTACTATGGCTACACCTTC.

CDR3 sequence reads: CASTRGGPPYEQYF. The CDR3 DNA is TGTGCCAGCACACGAGGAGGGCCTCCCTACGAGCAGTACTTC. This sequence joins TRBV27 and TRBJ2-7, with D perhaps TRBD2 (6 bases). V was clipped by 7 bases and J by 2 bases, with 15 bases between them. This CDR3 contains 14 residues. Germline V gene lookup returns CDR1 MNHEY and CDR2 SMNVEV (reference sequence).

The chain links TRBV10-2 to TRBJ1-5, with D uncertain. CDR1 and CDR2 (germline): WSHSY, SAAADI. The CDR3 has 14 amino acids. V was trimmed by 3 bases and J by 0 bases, leaving 6 bases between them. CDR3 bases: TGCGCCAGCAGTGATATACATAGCAATCAGCCCCAGCATTTT. Protein: CASSDIHSNQPQHF.

The J gene is TRBJ1-3, the V gene TRBV18, with D tentatively TRBD1 (6 bases). Germline lookup yields CDR1 KGHSH and CDR2 LQKENI. V shed 4 bases and J shed 2 bases, with 12 bases lying between them. This CDR3 is built from 15 residues. The CDR3 spells CASSLMNRAGNTIYF. The CDR3 nucleotides read TGTGCCAGCTCACTTATGAACAGGGCTGGAAACACCATATATTTT.

The chain employs TRBV20-1 and TRBJ2-5; the match to TRBD1 covers 7 bases. The germline V gene has CDR1 DFQATT and CDR2 SNEGSKA (reference sequence). CDR3 length: 11 amino acids. V dropped 5 bases and J dropped 4; count of bases not matched to a gene: 1. CDR3 bases: TGCAGTGCTGACAGGGTAGAGACCCAGTACTTC. Amino acid sequence: CSADRVETQYF.

This chain connects TRBV29-1 to TRBJ1-2; D is undetermined. The CDR3 loop spans 16 amino acids. CDR1 and CDR2 (germline): SQVTM, ANQGSEA. V was cut by 0 bases and J by 4 bases, with 18 bases left in between. The CDR3 sequence is CSVEDRDVGRAYGYTF. For the CDR3, the DNA is TGCAGCGTTGAAGATCGGGATGTGGGTCGGGCCTATGGCTACACCTTC.

This chain joins TRBV7-9 and TRBJ2-3; a possible D gene is TRBD1 (6 bases). Germline-derived CDR1 and CDR2 are SEHNR and FQNEAQ (reference sequence). The CDR3 totals 15 residues. V was cut by 7 bases and J by 2 bases, with 16 bases left in between. CDR3 nucleotide sequence: TGTGCCAGCACTTTTTCAGGGGAGCCCACAGATACGCAGTATTTT. Its translation is CASTFSGEPTDTQYF.

CDR3 sequence (DNA): TGTGCCAGCAGCGCCGGGGGGAATTTATATAATTCACCCCTCCACTTT. As protein: CASSAGGNLYNSPLHF. The V call is TRBV9, the J call TRBJ1-6; D is perhaps TRBD1 (5 bases). This CDR3 spans 16 amino acids. With 3 bases removed from V and 4 bases from J, the gap between germline ends came to 14 bases. Germline CDR1 SGDLS, CDR2 YYNGEE.

The J gene is TRBJ1-1, the V gene TRBV28; tentatively, D is TRBD1 (5 bases). The V end lost 8 bases, the J end lost 6 bases, and 16 bases lay between the germline ends. Germline V gene sequence: CDR1 MDHEN, CDR2 SYDVKM. The CDR3 has 13 amino acids. This CDR3 is CASGGTPSAEAFF. The CDR3 DNA sequence: TGTGCCAGCGGGGGGACCCCTTCCGCTGAAGCTTTCTTT.

The rearrangement uses TRBV27 and TRBJ2-2; D may be TRBD1 (6 bases). This CDR3 region has 14 residues. Germline CDR1 reads MNHEY; CDR2 reads SMNVEV (reference sequence). The V gene lost 5 bases and the J gene lost 2 bases, with 9 bases spanning the gap. For the CDR3, the DNA is TGTGCCAGCAGTAGACAGGACAACACCGGGGAGCTGTTTTTT. This codes for CASSRQDNTGELFF.

For the CDR3, the DNA is TGCGCCAGCAGCCCCGGGACAGGTGGGGGCTACACCTTC. The encoded protein is CASSPGTGGGYTF. The chain is built from TRBV5-1 and TRBJ1-2; 8 positions match TRBD1. Trimming at V came to 4 bases and at J to 8 bases, leaving 7 bases not matched to a gene. The length of the CDR3 is 13 residues. Germline values: CDR1 SGHRS, CDR2 YFSETQ.

The J gene is TRBJ2-7, the V gene TRBV7-9; 7 nucleotides line up with TRBD1. After removal of 1 base from V and 5 bases from J, the junction contained 11 bases not matched to a gene. This CDR3 region has 16 residues. From germline, CDR1 is SEHNR and CDR2 FQNEAQ (reference sequence). The CDR3, as DNA: TGTGCCAGCAGCTTAGAAACGACAGGGAACTACGACGAGCAGTACTTC. Its protein product is CASSLETTGNYDEQYF. The entire variable domain, with the rest obtained from reference TRBV7-9 and TRBJ2-7, is as follows: DTGVSQNPRHKITKRGQNVTFRCDPISEHNRLYWYRQTLGQGPEFLTYFQNEAQLEKSRLLSDRFSAERPKGSFSTLEIQRTEQGDSAMYLCASSLETTGNYDEQYFGPGTRLTVT.

This chain uses TRBV7-2 with TRBJ2-7; D possibly corresponds to TRBD1 (5 bases). Trimming stripped 1 base from V and 5 bases from J, with 12 bases between. CDR1 is SGHTA and CDR2 is FQGNSA in the germline V gene. The CDR3 spans 14 residues. For the CDR3, the DNA is TGTGCCAGCAGCTTAGTCTGGCAGGGTAACGAGCAGTACTTC. Translating gives CASSLVWQGNEQYF.

The J gene is TRBJ2-1, the V gene TRBV2; perhaps TRBD2 as D (5 bases). Germline V gene data show CDR1 as SNHLY and CDR2 as FYNNEI. V lost 10 bases, J lost 4 bases, and 20 bases lay in between. The length of the CDR3 is 15 residues. The CDR3 protein is CATRTSPSSYNEQFF. CDR3 nucleotide sequence: TGTGCCACCAGAACTAGTCCCTCCTCTTACAATGAGCAGTTCTTC.

This chain joins TRBV4-3 and TRBJ2-1, with D possibly TRBD2 on 5 matching bases. The CDR3 loop spans 16 amino acids. Per germline, CDR1 LGHNA and CDR2 YSLEER. Between the trimmed V and J ends, which lost 0 bases and 2 bases, there was a span of 11 bases. The CDR3 DNA sequence: TGCGCCAGCAGCCAAGATTACGGGGTTCCCTACAATGAGCAGTTCTTC. Amino acid sequence: CASSQDYGVPYNEQFF.

The chain carries TRBV15 and TRBJ1-1, with 7 bases fitting TRBD1. Unmatched junction bases numbered 0, after V lost 1 base and J lost 1 base. Germline V gives CDR1 LNHNV, CDR2 YYDKDF (reference sequence). The CDR3 is made up of 14 amino acids. The CDR3 loop reads CATSRGQGNTEAFF. The CDR3 bases are TGTGCCACCAGCAGAGGACAGGGGAACACTGAAGCTTTCTTT. Combining the CDR3 with reference TRBV15 and TRBJ1-1 gives the whole variable domain DAMVIQNPRYQVTQFGKPVTLSCSQTLNHNVMYWYQQKSSQAPKLLFHYYDKDFNNEADTPDNFQSRRPNTSFCFLDIRSPGLGDTAMYLCATSRGQGNTEAFFGQGTRLTVV.

The genes are TRBV7-2 and TRBJ2-1, with D unclear. The CDR3 covers 13 residues. With 6 bases removed from V and 1 base from J, the gap between germline ends came to 7 bases. From germline, CDR1 is SGHTA and CDR2 FQGNSA. The CDR3 sequence: CASSWQSYNEQFF. The CDR3 DNA sequence: TGTGCCAGCAGTTGGCAGTCCTACAATGAGCAGTTCTTC.

V usage is TRBV5-4 and J usage is TRBJ2-1, with D perhaps TRBD2 (5 bases). The V gene lost 4 bases and the J gene lost 0 bases, with 14 bases spanning the gap. Per the germline V gene, CDR1 is SGHNT and CDR2 is YYREEE (reference sequence). CDR3 length: 16 amino acids. CDR3 region: CASSATGRGSYNEQFF. The CDR3 region has the DNA TGTGCCAGCAGCGCGACCGGTCGGGGCTCCTACAATGAGCAGTTCTTC.

J is TRBJ2-5 and V is TRBV5-1, with 7 bases identical to TRBD1. The CDR3 consists of 15 residues. Germline V gives CDR1 SGHRS, CDR2 YFSETQ. The V segment lost 4 bases and the J segment 5 bases; nucleotides outside the gene matches: 11. CDR3 nucleotide sequence: TGCGCCAGCAGCCTGGGGACAGACAGTTGGGAGACCCAGTACTTC. As protein: CASSLGTDSWETQYF.

The gene calls are TRBV4-3 and TRBJ2-7, with TRBD2 as a possible D gene (7 bases). Deletions cut 1 base from V and 2 bases from J, with 12 bases between. The V gene's germline CDR1 is LGHNA and CDR2 YSLEER. The length of the CDR3 is 15 residues. The CDR3 DNA reads as TGCGCCAGCAGCCAAGTTCAGGGGAGGGCCTACGAGCAGTACTTC. Protein: CASSQVQGRAYEQYF.